This T cell receptor beta chain was identified in a study of Ad26.COV2.S vaccination and SARS-CoV-2 variants. Study context: Once, or twice with 56 days between doses, Ad26.COV2.S was given intramuscularly.

Treatment indicated: some 19 received Ad26.COV2.S at low or high dose, single or two shots; 5 received placebo; per-sample allocation not given. Samples came from day 63 after the first vaccine or placebo injection. Based in Boston, the donor was an adult of 18-55 years. Whole-study results and caveats: Possible underestimation of total T cell responses by the TCR breadth and depth analyses was noted.

Profiling relied on immunoSEQ multiplex PCR, and the TCRdb table lists in-frame clones only, not all of them. The sample has around 300,000 clones; about 88% are singletons. Comments on this clone: Its cognate antigen is unknown.

This receptor was identified in a person aged 18 to 59 who received the Ad26.COV2.S COVID-19 vaccine or a placebo. Sequencing used peripheral blood, obtained in a trial of Ad26.COV2.S vaccine versus placebo.

The CDR3 DNA is TGCAGTGCCAGTTCAGGACAGGGAGTAAATTCACCCCTCCACTTT. Translation gives CSASSGQGVNSPLHF. The J gene is TRBJ1-6, the V gene TRBV20-1, with 8 nucleotides matching TRBD1. Germline CDR1 and CDR2: DFQATT and SNEGSKA (reference sequence). The ends lost 6 bases at V and 7 bases at J; junction bases unmatched: 11. The CDR3 has 15 residues.